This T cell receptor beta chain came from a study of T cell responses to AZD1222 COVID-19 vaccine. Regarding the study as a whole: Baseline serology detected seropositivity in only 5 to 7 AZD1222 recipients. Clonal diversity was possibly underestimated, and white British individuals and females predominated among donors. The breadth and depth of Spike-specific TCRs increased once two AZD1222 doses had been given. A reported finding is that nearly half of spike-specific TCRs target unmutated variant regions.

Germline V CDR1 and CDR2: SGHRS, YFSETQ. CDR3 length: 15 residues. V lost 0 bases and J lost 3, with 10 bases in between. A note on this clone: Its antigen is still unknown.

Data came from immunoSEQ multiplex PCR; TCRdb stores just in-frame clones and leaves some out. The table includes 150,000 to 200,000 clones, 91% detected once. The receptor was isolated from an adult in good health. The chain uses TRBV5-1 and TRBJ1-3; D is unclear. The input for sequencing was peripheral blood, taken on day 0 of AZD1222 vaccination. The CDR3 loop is CASSLGAVDGNTIYF. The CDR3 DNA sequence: TGCGCCAGCAGCTTGGGGGCAGTAGATGGAAACACCATATATTTT.